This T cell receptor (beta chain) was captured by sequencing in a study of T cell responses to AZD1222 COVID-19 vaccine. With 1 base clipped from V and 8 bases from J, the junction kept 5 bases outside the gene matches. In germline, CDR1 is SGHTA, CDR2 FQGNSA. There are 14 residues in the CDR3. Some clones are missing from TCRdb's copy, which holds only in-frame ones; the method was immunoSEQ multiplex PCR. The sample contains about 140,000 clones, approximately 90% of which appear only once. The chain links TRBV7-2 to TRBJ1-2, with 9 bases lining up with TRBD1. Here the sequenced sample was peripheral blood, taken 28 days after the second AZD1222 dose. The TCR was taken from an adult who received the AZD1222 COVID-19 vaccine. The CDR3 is CASSLGTGGLGYTF. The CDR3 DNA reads TGTGCCAGCAGCTTAGGTACAGGGGGCTTGGGCTACACCTTC.